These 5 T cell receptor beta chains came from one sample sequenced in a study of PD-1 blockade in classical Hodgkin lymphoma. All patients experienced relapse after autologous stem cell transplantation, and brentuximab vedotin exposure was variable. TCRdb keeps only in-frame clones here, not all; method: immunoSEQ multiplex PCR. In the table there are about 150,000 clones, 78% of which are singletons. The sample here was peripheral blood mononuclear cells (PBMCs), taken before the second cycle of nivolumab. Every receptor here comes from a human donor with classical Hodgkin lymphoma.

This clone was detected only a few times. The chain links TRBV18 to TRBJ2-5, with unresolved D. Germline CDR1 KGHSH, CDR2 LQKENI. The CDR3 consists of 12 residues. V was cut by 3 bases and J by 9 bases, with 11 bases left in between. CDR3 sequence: CASSPIQRSQYF. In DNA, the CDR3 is TGTGCCAGCTCACCTATCCAACGGTCCCAGTACTTC.

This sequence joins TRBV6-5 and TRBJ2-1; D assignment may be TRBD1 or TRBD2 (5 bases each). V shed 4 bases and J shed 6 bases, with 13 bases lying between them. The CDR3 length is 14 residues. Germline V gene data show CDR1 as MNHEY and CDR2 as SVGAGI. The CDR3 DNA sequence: TGTGCCAGCAGTTGGGATCGTGGGGGCAATGAGCAGTTCTTC. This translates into CASSWDRGGNEQFF.

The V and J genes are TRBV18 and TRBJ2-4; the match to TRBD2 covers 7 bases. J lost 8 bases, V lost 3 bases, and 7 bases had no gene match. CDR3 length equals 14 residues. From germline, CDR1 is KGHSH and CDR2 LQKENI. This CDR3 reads CASSPDSAGDIQYF. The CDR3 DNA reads TGTGCCAGCTCACCCGACAGTGCGGGGGACATTCAGTACTTC.

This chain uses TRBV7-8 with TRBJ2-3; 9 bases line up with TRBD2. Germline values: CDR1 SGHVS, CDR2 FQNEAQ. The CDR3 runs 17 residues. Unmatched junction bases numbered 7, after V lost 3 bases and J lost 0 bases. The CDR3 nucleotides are TGTGCCAGCAGCTTGGGACTAGCCAGGTATAGCACAGATACGCAGTATTTT. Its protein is CASSLGLARYSTDTQYF.

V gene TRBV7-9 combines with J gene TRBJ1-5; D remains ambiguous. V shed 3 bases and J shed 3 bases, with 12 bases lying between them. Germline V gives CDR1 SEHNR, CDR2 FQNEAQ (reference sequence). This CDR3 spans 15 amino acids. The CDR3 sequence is CASSFSTPSNQPQHF. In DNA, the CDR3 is TGTGCCAGCAGCTTCTCGACCCCCTCCAATCAGCCCCAGCATTTT.